One T cell receptor (beta chain) is described in this entry. The V gene's germline CDR1 is SNHLY and CDR2 FYNNEI. With 10 bases removed from V and 1 base from J, the gap between germline ends came to 13 bases. This CDR3 has 13 residues. The sample comes from a study of blood T cell repertoires in COVID-19. The overall study: Specimens from acute and convalescent COVID-19 originated in the United States, Italy and Spain. PBMCs, B-cell-depleted T cells, or T cells provided the cDNA or gDNA that made up the material.

Authors' processing steps: Quantification of nucleated cells was approximated via reference gene primer amplification. Some clones are missing from TCRdb's copy, which holds only in-frame ones; the method was immunoSEQ multiplex PCR. Clonal size and the V and J genes are those of that table, whereas D and trimming came from the DNA. The sample lists under 60,000 clones, approximately 82% seen once, with 3.5% in the top ten. This chain joins TRBV2 and TRBJ1-1; D might be TRBD1 (6 bases). The sequencing input was peripheral blood. The sequence derives from a man aged 60-69 years with acute or convalescent COVID-19. CDR3 nucleotides: TGTGCCACAGAACGGGGGGCGAACACTGAAGCTTTCTTT. This sequence encodes CATERGANTEAFF.